Detailed here is one TCR beta chain. Antigen: not known. The CDR3 consists of 15 residues. Trimming cost V 4 bases and J 5 bases, with 21 bases left between them. CDR1 is GTSNPN and CDR2 is SVGIG in the germline V gene (reference sequence). Generated by immunoSEQ multiplex PCR, the TCRdb table keeps only in-frame clones and is missing some. The sample yields approximately 470,000 clones, approximately 82% seen once. The sample belongs to a study of shared clonotypes between healthy human individuals. Study results and caveats: How much donors shared clonotypes was expected to be affected by sequencing depth.

This clonotype was sampled from a middle-aged woman in good health. Some clones in this sample may be carry-over from other donors' samples. V is TRBV30 and J is TRBJ2-7, with D possibly matching TRBD2 (6 bases). The specimen was PBMCs. The CDR3 DNA follows: TGTGCCTGGACCGCAGGGACTCGGCGCAGTAACGAGCAGTACTTC. Translated, it gives CAWTAGTRRSNEQYF.